Shown below are 16 T cell receptor beta chains from a single sample sequenced in a study of OX40 agonist ivuxolimab in advanced cancers. This table comes from immunoSEQ multiplex PCR, and its TCRdb copy is limited to in-frame clones, with some not included. The sample has about 79,000 clones, roughly 87% seen once; the top ten hold around 0.33%. Sequencing used CD4+ or CD8+ T cells sorted from blood, obtained in a trial of the OX40 agonist ivuxolimab. Receptors were obtained from an adult with an advanced solid tumor such as melanoma, head and neck, liver or kidney cancer.

This clone is a singleton in its sample. The gene calls are TRBV6-5 and TRBJ2-2; D is undetermined. The CDR3 sequence is 15 residues long. V lost 7 bases and J lost 2, with 14 bases in between. Germline assignment: CDR1 MNHEY and CDR2 SVGAGI. CDR3 sequence reads: CASTTLAANTGELFF. The CDR3 region has the DNA TGTGCCAGCACCACTCTGGCGGCTAACACCGGGGAGCTGTTTTTT.

The chain employs TRBV7-9 and TRBJ2-5; D gene ambiguous. Germline V gene sequence: CDR1 SEHNR, CDR2 FQNEAQ (reference sequence). V was pared by 2 bases and J by 3 bases, with 13 bases between. There are 15 residues in the CDR3. The DNA of the CDR3 is TGTGCCAGCAGCTTATGGGCCCTGAACAAAGAGACCCAGTACTTC. Amino acid sequence: CASSLWALNKETQYF. The full variable domain, with the rest looked up from reference TRBV7-9 and TRBJ2-5, is DTGVSQNPRHKITKRGQNVTFRCDPISEHNRLYWYRQTLGQGPEFLTYFQNEAQLEKSRLLSDRFSAERPKGSFSTLEIQRTEQGDSAMYLCASSLWALNKETQYFGPGTRLLVL.

The chain carries TRBV18 and TRBJ2-1; D possibly corresponds to TRBD1 (5 bases). V was clipped by 6 bases and J by 5 bases, with 8 bases between them. The germline V gene encodes CDR1 KGHSH and CDR2 LQKENI. The CDR3 runs to 12 residues. CDR3 in DNA: TGTGCCAGCTCGCCGACAGACAATGAGCAGTTCTTC. It yields the protein CASSPTDNEQFF.

V is TRBV19 and J is TRBJ2-2; D possibly matches TRBD1 or TRBD2 (5 bases each). The CDR3 length is 17 residues. CDR1 is LNHDA, CDR2 SQIVND, per germline (reference sequence). The V end lost 3 bases, the J end lost 10 bases, and 24 bases lay between the germline ends. In nucleotides, the CDR3 is TGTGCCAGTAGTATCGCTGCCCGGGGACGGAGTTTGGAGGAGCTGTTTTTT. Translating gives CASSIAARGRSLEELFF.

The gene calls are TRBV6-1 and TRBJ2-3; 7 bases map to TRBD2. Germline trimming cut 7 bases from V and 1 base from J; bases unmatched to any gene: 8. Germline values: CDR1 MNHNS, CDR2 SASEGT. The CDR3 runs to 15 residues. CDR3 sequence (DNA): TGTGCCAGCATCCTATGGGCGGGGGGCACAGATACGCAGTATTTT. This sequence encodes CASILWAGGTDTQYF.

The chain employs TRBV7-2 and TRBJ2-5; TRBD2 matches at 9 bases. V shed 5 bases, J shed 6 bases, and the junction held 7 bases outside the gene matches. This CDR3 is built from 14 residues. Germline loops: CDR1 SGHTA, CDR2 FQGNSA. CDR3 DNA: TGTGCCAGCAGCCTCGCGGGGGGGCCACAGACCCAGTACTTC. Amino acids: CASSLAGGPQTQYF.

The chain couples TRBV7-8 to TRBJ1-1; D remains ambiguous. V dropped 7 bases and J dropped 1 base, with 13 bases sitting between them. CDR1 is SGHVS, CDR2 FQNEAQ, per germline. The CDR3 runs to 14 residues. CDR3 sequence (DNA): TGTGCCAGCACCCAAGGAGTGTCGAACACTGAAGCTTTCTTT. It translates to CASTQGVSNTEAFF.

The chain employs TRBV7-9 and TRBJ1-2; 9 bases fit TRBD1. Germline CDR1 is SEHNR and CDR2 is FQNEAQ (reference sequence). Unmatched junction bases numbered 8, after V lost 1 base and J lost 5 bases. The CDR3 has 16 residues. The CDR3 protein is CASSLGDRVVPYGYTF. In DNA form, the CDR3 reads TGTGCCAGCAGCTTAGGGGACAGGGTGGTTCCTTATGGCTACACCTTC.

The chain joins TRBV10-2 to TRBJ1-2, with unresolved D. The CDR3 contains 17 residues. V was clipped by 5 bases and J by 0 bases, with 19 bases between them. CDR1 is WSHSY and CDR2 is SAAADI in the germline V gene. In DNA form, the CDR3 reads TGCGCCAGCAGTCGCGGGTCTCAACTGTTAACTAACTATGGCTACACCTTC. Protein: CASSRGSQLLTNYGYTF.

In its sample, this clone was seen once. V and J are TRBV6-5 and TRBJ2-7; 7 bases line up with TRBD1. Germline CDR1 and CDR2: MNHEY and SVGAGI. The CDR3 spans 15 residues. Trimming cost V 6 bases and J 2 bases; bases outside gene matches: 10. CDR3 DNA sequence: TGTGCCAGCAGATACGACAGGGACGACCCCTACGAGCAGTACTTC. This gives the protein CASRYDRDDPYEQYF.

This rearrangement joins TRBV18 to TRBJ2-5, with D maybe TRBD2 (6 bases). V lost 2 bases to trimming and J lost 5 bases, with 12 bases between them. The CDR3 has 14 amino acids. Per germline, CDR1 KGHSH and CDR2 LQKENI. Here the CDR3 reads CASSPSSGVETQYF. For the CDR3, the DNA is TGTGCCAGCTCACCATCTTCGGGGGTGGAGACCCAGTACTTC.

The chain uses TRBV15 and TRBJ2-1; D ambiguous. Trimming pared 5 bases from V and 5 bases from J, leaving 22 bases between. The CDR3 loop spans 17 amino acids. Germline assignment: CDR1 LNHNV and CDR2 YYDKDF (reference sequence). The CDR3 DNA reads as TGTGCCACCAGCCTTTACCTGACGGAATTAGGAAACAATGAGCAGTTCTTC. This sequence encodes CATSLYLTELGNNEQFF.

Concerning this clone itself: At one end, the junction sequence differs from germline, possibly due to a read error. The chain carries TRBV11-3 and TRBJ1-1; D perhaps matches TRBD1 (5 bases). This CDR3 has 13 residues. Germline V gene lookup returns CDR1 SGHNT and CDR2 YENEEA. CDR3 sequence: CASSLDRNTEAFF. CDR3 nucleotides: TGTGCCAGCAGCCTAGACAGGAACACTGAAGCTTTCTTT.

The table lists this clone with a few counts. The chain joins TRBV6-4 to TRBJ2-2; D is uncertain. This CDR3 contains 16 residues. Germline loops: CDR1 MRHNA, CDR2 SNTAGT. Trimming shortened V by 8 bases and J by 4 bases, and 20 bases separated the two germline ends. CDR3 in DNA: TGTGCCAGCCGCCCGGTAGAGAGGAGAGCCACCGGGGAGCTGTTTTTT. Its translation: CASRPVERRATGELFF.

The J gene is TRBJ1-2, the V gene TRBV29-1; D remains ambiguous. CDR1 SQVTM and CDR2 ANQGSEA come from the germline V gene. Trimming pared 5 bases from V and 4 bases from J, leaving 14 bases between. CDR3 size: 13 residues. The CDR3 DNA sequence: TGCAGCGTTCAAAAGGGAGACGTCTATGGCTACACCTTC. Its translation is CSVQKGDVYGYTF.

This chain joins TRBV6-6 and TRBJ2-7; a possible D gene is TRBD2 (5 bases). V was cut by 2 bases and J by 8 bases, with 16 bases left in between. Germline loops: CDR1 MNHNY, CDR2 SVGAGI (reference sequence). The CDR3 has 14 residues. CDR3 amino acids: CASSYIVGRGKQYV. The CDR3 nucleotides are TGTGCCAGCAGTTACATCGTAGGACGAGGGAAGCAGTACGTC.